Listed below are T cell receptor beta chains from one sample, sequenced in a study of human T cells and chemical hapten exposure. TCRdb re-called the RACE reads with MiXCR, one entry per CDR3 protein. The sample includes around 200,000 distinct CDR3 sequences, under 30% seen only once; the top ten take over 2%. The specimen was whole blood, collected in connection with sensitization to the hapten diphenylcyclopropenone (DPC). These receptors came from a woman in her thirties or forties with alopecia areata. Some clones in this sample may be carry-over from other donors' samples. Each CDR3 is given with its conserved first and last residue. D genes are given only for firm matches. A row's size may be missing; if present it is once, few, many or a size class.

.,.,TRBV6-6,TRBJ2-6,CASSPTSRSGANVLTF,TGTGCCAGCAGTCCCACCTCCCGGTCTGGGGCCAACGTCCTGACTTTC
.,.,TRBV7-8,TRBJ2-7,CASSQAVHEQYF,TGTGCCAGCAGTCAAGCGGTCCACGAGCAGTACTTC
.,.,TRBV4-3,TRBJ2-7,CASSQDTARVEQYF,TGCGCCAGCAGCCAAGATACAGCAAGGGTCGAGCAGTACTTC
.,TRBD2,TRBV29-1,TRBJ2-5,CSEEAGVLLKTQYF,TGCAGCGAAGAGGCGGGAGTGTTATTAAAGACCCAGTACTTC
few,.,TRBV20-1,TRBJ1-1,CSAGEVDWGNTEAFF,TGCAGTGCTGGGGAAGTCGATTGGGGGAACACTGAAGCTTTCTTT
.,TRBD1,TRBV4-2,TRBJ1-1,CASSQDERTGRVVAFF,TGTGCCAGCAGCCAAGATGAGAGGACAGGGCGGGTCGTAGCTTTCTTT
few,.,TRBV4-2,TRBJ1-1,CASSQRAAGTEAFF,TGTGCCAGCAGCCAGAGGGCGGCGGGCACTGAAGCTTTCTTT
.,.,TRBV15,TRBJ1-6,CATSSQGTLHF,TGTGCCACCAGCAGTCAGGGGACCCTCCACTTT
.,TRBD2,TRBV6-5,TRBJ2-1,CASAGGSVLNEQFF,TGTGCCTCGGCGGGCGGGAGCGTCCTTAATGAGCAGTTCTTC
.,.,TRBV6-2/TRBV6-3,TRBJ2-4,CASSSFVRAKNIQYF,TGTGCCAGCAGTTCGTTTGTTCGTGCCAAAAACATTCAGTACTTC
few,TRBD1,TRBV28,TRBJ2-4,CASMGQGAAKNIQYF,TGTGCCAGCATGGGACAGGGGGCAGCCAAAAACATTCAGTACTTC
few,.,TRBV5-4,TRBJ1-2,CASSFAGAEGYTF,TGTGCCAGCAGCTTTGCAGGGGCTGAAGGCTACACCTTC
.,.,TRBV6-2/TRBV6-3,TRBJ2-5,CASSTGARTQYF,TGTGCCAGCAGTACGGGAGCGAGGACCCAGTACTTC
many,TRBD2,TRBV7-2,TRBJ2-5,CASSRGELTSGRAYETQYF,TGTGCCAGCAGTCGCGGGGAACTCACTAGCGGGAGGGCCTATGAGACCCAGTACTTC
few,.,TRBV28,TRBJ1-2,CASSLSFPRNGYTF,TGTGCCAGCAGTTTATCGTTCCCCAGGAATGGCTACACCTTC
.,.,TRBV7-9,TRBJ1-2,CASSSARDRALYGYTF,TGTGCCAGCTCCTCAGCTAGGGACCGGGCCCTCTATGGCTACACCTTC
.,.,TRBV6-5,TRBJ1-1,CASSYSRRGGEAFF,TGTGCCAGCAGTTACTCGAGAAGAGGGGGTGAAGCTTTCTTT
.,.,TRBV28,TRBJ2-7,CASRRTPGFSYEQYF,TGTGCCAGCAGGCGGACCCCGGGATTCTCCTACGAGCAGTACTTC
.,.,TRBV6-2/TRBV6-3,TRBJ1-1,CASSEHNGGNTEAFF,TGTGCCAGCAGTGAACATAATGGCGGGAACACTGAAGCTTTCTTT
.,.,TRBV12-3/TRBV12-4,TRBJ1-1,CASSYRTLNTEAFF,TGTGCCAGCAGTTACCGGACCCTCAACACTGAAGCTTTCTTT
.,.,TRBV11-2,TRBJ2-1,CASSLTGDEQFF,TGTGCCAGCAGCTTAACGGGGGATGAGCAGTTCTTC
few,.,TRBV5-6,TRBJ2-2,CASSLATGELFF,TGTGCCAGCAGCTTGGCTACCGGGGAGCTGTTTTTT
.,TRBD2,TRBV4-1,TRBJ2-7,CASSRTGTRSYEQYF,TGCGCCAGCAGCCGTACCGGGACTAGGAGCTACGAGCAGTACTTC
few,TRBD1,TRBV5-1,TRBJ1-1,CASSLLGQGETEAFF,TGCGCCAGCAGCCTGTTAGGACAGGGGGAGACTGAAGCTTTCTTT